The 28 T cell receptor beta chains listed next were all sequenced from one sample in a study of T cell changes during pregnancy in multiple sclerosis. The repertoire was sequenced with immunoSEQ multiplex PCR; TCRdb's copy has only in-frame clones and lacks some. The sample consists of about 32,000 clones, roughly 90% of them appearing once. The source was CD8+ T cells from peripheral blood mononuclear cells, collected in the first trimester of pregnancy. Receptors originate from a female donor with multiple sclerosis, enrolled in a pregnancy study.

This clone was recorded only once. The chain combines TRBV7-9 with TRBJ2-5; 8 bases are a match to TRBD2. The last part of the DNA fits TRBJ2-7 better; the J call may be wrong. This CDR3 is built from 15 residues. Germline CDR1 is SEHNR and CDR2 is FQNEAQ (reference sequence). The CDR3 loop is CASSLASGSAHEQYF. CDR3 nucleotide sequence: TGTGCCAGCAGCTTAGCGAGCGGGAGCGCCCACGAGCAGTACTTC.

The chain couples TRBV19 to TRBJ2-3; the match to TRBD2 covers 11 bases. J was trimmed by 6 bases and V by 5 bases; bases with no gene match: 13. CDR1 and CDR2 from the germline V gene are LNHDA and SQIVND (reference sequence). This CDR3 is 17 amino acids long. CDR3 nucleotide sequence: TGTGCCAGTAGTTTCGGGACTAGCGGCGACCTAAGGGATACGCAGTATTTT. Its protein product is CASSFGTSGDLRDTQYF.

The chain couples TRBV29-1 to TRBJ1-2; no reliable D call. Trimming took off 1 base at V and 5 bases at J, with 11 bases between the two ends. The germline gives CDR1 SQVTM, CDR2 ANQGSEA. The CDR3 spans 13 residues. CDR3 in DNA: TGCAGCGTTGAAGGAGGGCCCCCGTATGGCTACACCTTC. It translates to CSVEGGPPYGYTF.

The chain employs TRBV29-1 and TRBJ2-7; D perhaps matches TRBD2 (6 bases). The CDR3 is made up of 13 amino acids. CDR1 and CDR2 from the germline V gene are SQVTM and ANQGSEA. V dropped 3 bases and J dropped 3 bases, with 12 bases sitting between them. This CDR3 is CSVELASRYEQYF. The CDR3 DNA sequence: TGCAGCGTTGAGCTAGCGTCCCGCTACGAGCAGTACTTC.

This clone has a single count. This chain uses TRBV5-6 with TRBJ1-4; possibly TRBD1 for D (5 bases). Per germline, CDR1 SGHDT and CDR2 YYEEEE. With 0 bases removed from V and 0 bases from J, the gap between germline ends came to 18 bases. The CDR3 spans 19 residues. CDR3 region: CASSLAGEVGHATNEKLFF. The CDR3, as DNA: TGTGCCAGCAGCTTGGCCGGGGAGGTTGGACACGCAACTAATGAAAAACTGTTTTTT.

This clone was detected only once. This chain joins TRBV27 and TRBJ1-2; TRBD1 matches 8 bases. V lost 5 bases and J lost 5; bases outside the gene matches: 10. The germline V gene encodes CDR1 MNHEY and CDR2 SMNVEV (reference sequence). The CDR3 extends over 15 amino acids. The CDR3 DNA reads TGTGCCAGCAGTCCTCGGACAGGGCAGTGGTATGGCTACACCTTC. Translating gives CASSPRTGQWYGYTF.

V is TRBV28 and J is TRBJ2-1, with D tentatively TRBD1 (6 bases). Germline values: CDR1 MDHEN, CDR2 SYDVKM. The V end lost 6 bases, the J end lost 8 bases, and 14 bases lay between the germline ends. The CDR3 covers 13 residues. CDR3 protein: CASSSGVVDEQFF. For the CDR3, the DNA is TGTGCCAGCAGCTCAGGGGTAGTCGATGAGCAGTTCTTC.

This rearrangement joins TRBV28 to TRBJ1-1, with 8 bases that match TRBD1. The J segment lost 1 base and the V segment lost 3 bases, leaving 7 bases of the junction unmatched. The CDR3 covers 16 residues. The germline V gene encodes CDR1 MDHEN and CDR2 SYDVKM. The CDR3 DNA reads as TGTGCCAGCAGTTTCTTTACAGGGGGGGGGAACACTGAAGCTTTCTTT. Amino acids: CASSFFTGGGNTEAFF.

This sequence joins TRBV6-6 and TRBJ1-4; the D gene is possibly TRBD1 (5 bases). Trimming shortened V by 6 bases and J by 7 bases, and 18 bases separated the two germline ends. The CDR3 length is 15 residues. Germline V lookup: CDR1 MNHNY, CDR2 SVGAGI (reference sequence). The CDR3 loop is CASSPRTIFTEKLFF. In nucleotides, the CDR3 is TGTGCCAGCAGCCCTAGGACAATCTTCACTGAAAAACTGTTTTTT.

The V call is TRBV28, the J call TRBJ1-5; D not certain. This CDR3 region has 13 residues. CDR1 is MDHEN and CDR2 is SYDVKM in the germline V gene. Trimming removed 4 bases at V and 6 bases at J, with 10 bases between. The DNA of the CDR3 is TGTGCCAGCAGTTCCTACGGTGGTCAGCCCCAGCATTTT. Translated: CASSSYGGQPQHF. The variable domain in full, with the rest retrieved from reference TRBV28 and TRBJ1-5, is DVKVTQSSRYLVKRTGEKVFLECVQDMDHENMFWYRQDPGLGLRLIYFSYDVKMKEKGDIPEGYSVSREKKERFSLILESASTNQTSMYLCASSSYGGQPQHFGDGTRLSIL.

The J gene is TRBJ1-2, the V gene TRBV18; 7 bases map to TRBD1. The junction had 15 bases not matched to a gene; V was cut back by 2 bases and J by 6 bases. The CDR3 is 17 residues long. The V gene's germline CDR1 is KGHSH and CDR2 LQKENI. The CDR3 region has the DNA TGTGCCAGCTCACCAGTCCGGGGACAGCCTACTCGGCATGGCTACACCTTC. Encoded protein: CASSPVRGQPTRHGYTF. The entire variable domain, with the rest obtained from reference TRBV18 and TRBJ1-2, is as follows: NAGVMQNPRHLVRRRGQEARLRCSPMKGHSHVYWYRQLPEEGLKFMVYLQKENIIDESGMPKERFSAEFPKEGPSILRIQQVVRGDSAAYFCASSPVRGQPTRHGYTFGSGTRLTVV.

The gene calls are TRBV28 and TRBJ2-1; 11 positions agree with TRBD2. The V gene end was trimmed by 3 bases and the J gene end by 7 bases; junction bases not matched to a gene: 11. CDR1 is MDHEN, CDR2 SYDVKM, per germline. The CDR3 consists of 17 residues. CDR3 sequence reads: CASSFYRSGRAENEQFF. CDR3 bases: TGTGCCAGCAGTTTCTATCGTAGCGGGAGGGCTGAGAATGAGCAGTTCTTC. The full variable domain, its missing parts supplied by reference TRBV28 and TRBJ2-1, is DVKVTQSSRYLVKRTGEKVFLECVQDMDHENMFWYRQDPGLGLRLIYFSYDVKMKEKGDIPEGYSVSREKKERFSLILESASTNQTSMYLCASSFYRSGRAENEQFFGPGTRLTVL.

CDR3 residues: CASSLNHCSCETQYF. The CDR3 nucleotides read TGCGCCAGCAGCCTAAACCACTGCTCCTGTGAGACCCAGTACTTC. The chain combines TRBV5-1 with TRBJ2-5; unclear D gene. V gave up 4 bases and J gave up 5 bases, with 18 bases separating them. In germline, CDR1 is SGHRS, CDR2 YFSETQ. CDR3 length equals 15 residues.

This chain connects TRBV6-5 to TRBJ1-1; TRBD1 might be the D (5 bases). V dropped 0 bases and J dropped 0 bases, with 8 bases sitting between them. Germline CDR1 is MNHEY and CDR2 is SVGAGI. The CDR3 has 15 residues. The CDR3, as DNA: TGTGCCAGCAGTTACTCCCCAGGGCTGAACACTGAAGCTTTCTTT. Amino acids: CASSYSPGLNTEAFF.

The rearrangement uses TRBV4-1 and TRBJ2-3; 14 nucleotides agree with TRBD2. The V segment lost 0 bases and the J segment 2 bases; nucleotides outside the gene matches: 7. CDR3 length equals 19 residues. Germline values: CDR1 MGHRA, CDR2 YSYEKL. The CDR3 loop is CASSQDNGLAGGLTDTQYF. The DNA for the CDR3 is TGCGCCAGCAGCCAAGATAACGGACTAGCGGGGGGACTCACAGATACGCAGTATTTT.

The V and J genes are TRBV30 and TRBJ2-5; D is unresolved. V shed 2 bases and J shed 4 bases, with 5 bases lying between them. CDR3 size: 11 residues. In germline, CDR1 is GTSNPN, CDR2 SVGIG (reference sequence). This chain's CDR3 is CAWSPRETQYF. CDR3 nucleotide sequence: TGTGCCTGGAGTCCGCGAGAGACCCAGTACTTC.

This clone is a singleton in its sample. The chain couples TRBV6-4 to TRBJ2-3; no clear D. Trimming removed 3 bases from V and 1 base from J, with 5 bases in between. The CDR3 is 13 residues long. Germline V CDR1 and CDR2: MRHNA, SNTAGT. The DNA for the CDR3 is TGTGCCAGCAGTGAAAGAGGCACAGATACGCAGTATTTT. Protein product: CASSERGTDTQYF.

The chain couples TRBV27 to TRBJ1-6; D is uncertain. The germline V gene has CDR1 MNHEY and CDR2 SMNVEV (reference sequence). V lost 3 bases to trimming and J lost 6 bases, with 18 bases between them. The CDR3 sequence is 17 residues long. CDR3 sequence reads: CASSFIGWEGGNSPLHF. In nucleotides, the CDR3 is TGTGCCAGCAGTTTTATAGGTTGGGAGGGCGGTAATTCACCCCTCCACTTT.

The CDR3 region has the DNA TGTGCCAGCAGCCCTCGAGGGTCGTACGAGCAGTACTTC. As protein: CASSPRGSYEQYF. This chain links TRBV27 with TRBJ2-7; possibly TRBD2 for D (5 bases). The V gene's germline CDR1 is MNHEY and CDR2 SMNVEV (reference sequence). The CDR3 sequence is 13 residues long. V lost 6 bases to trimming and J lost 4 bases, with 13 bases between them.

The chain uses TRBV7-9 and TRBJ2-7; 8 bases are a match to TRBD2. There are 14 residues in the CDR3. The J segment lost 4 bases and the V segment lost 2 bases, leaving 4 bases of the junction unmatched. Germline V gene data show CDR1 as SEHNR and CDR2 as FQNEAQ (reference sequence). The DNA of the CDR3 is TGTGCCAGCAGCTTATGGACTAGCCCGTACGAGCAGTACTTC. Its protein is CASSLWTSPYEQYF.

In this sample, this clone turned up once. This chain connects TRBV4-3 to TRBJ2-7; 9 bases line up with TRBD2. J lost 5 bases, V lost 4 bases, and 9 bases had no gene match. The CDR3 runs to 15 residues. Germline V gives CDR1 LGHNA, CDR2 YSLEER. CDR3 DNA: TGCGCCAGCAGCCCCGGAGTTAGCGGGAGCCACGAGCAGTACTTC. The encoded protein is CASSPGVSGSHEQYF.

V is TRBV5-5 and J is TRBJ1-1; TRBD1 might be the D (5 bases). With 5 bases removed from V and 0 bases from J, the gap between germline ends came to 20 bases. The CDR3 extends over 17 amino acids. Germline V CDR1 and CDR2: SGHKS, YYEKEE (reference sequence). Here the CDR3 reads CASSGGWLDVMNTEAFF. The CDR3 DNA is TGTGCCAGCAGTGGGGGGTGGCTAGACGTCATGAACACTGAAGCTTTCTTT.

The CDR3 sequence is CASGEMIQETQYF. CDR3 bases: TGTGCCAGCGGAGAGATGATCCAAGAGACCCAGTACTTC. The rearrangement joins TRBV6-5 to TRBJ2-5, with D hard to call. The CDR3 covers 13 residues. Germline V CDR1 and CDR2: MNHEY, SVGAGI. Trimming removed 8 bases at V and 1 base at J, with 11 bases between.

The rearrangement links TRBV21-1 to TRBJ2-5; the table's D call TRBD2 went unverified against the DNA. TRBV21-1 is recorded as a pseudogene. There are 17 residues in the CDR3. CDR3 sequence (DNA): TGTGCCAGCAGCAAAAACGCTGTTCGGGGTTGGCAAGAGACCCAGTACTTC. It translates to CASSKNAVRGWQETQYF.

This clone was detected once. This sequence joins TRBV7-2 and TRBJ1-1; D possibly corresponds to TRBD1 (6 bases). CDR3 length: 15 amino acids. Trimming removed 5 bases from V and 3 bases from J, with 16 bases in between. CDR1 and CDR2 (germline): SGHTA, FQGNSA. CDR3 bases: TGTGCCAGCAGCATCGGGGGGGGCGTTGACACTGAAGCTTTCTTT. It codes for CASSIGGGVDTEAFF.

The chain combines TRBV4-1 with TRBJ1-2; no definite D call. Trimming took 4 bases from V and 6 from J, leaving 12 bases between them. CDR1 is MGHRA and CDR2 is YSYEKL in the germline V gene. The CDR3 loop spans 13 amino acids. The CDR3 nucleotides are TGCGCCAGCAGCCGCCCGGACGGGAATGGCTACACCTTC. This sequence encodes CASSRPDGNGYTF.

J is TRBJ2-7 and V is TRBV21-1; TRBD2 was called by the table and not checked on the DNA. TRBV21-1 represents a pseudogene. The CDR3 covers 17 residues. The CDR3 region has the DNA TGTGCCAGCAGCAATCATGACGGCGGGTTTACGGCCTACGAGCAGTACTTC. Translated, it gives CASSNHDGGFTAYEQYF.

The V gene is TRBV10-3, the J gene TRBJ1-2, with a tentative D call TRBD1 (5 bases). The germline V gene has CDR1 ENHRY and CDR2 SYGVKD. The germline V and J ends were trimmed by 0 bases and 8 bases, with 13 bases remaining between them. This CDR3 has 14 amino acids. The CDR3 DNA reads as TGTGCCATCAGTGAGTCGAGGTCCAGGGAAGGCTACACCTTC. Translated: CAISESRSREGYTF.